This TCR beta chain was found in a study of blood T cell repertoires in COVID-19 (TCRdb year 2020). Regarding the study in general: Collaborator samples came from the United States, Italy and Spain and covered acute and convalescent phases of COVID-19. Nearly every sample came with metadata listing a de-identified subject ID, COVID-19 status, age in years and sex. Deeply sampled blood TCRbeta repertoires from subjects exposed to, actively infected with, or recovered from COVID-19 were included in the dataset. HLA class I and class II types, where available, came from metadata supplied by the sample provider rather than from assay-based typing. The samples were drawn from the first 160 participants of the ongoing ImmuneRACE study and from roughly 1,300 subjects provided by 6 global collaborators. The material from the prospective study consisted of cDNA or gDNA derived from T cells, B-cell-depleted T cells, or PBMCs. The repertoires were released in a freely available public database intended as a resource for research on the immune response to SARS-CoV-2. Overall results and qualifications from the work: The amount of clinical and demographic metadata varied by source and participant and was provided uncurated.

The sample holds one count of this clone. Its antigen target is currently unknown. No base qualities exist here, and no much larger clone lies one base off it. TCRbeta CDR3 regions were amplified from genomic DNA using the immunoSEQ Assay, a bias-controlled multiplex PCR. Processing in the source paper ran as follows. Nucleated cell counts per sample were estimated from amplification of reference gene primers within the assay. To quantify the absolute abundance of each unique TCRbeta CDR3 rearrangement, sequence reads were collapsed and filtered. Productive Simpson clonality was computed per sample as the square root of Simpson's diversity index over productive rearrangements. The clones in this table, taken by TCRdb from immuneACCESS, are in-frame only. Not every clone is retained; where verified, under half of the shortfall comes from an unresolved V gene, and the cause of the rest is unknown. V, J and clone size were drawn from that table, and D and trimming were deduced from the DNA. Here the sample has around 140,000 clones; 84% occur a single time. Approximately 3.6% of the sample goes to the ten largest clones.

Reading from cysteine to phenylalanine, the CDR3 counts 14 amino acids. Left in the record is the CDR3 DNA by itself, 42 bases read in frame from the first base. Sequences SGHAT (CDR1) and FQNNGV (CDR2) are obtained from the germline V gene. V lost 6 bases and J lost 10 bases, and the count of bases not matched to a germline gene is 6. Enrolling through a virtual design, the prospective study's participants ranged in age from about 18 to 89 years and lived across 20 to 25 United States geographic areas. To assign participants to cohorts, the prospective study relied on clinical history that participants themselves reported in a screening survey and a study questionnaire. In the prospective study, mobile phlebotomists collected whole blood, serum and a nasopharyngeal or oropharyngeal swab from each participant. Additional blood draws and questionnaires over an approximately 2-month period could optionally be provided by prospective study participants. Prospective study blood samples were shipped either frozen or at room temperature before DNA extraction.

The sequencing sample was made of PBMCs or T cells enriched from blood (not recorded which). The receptor's source is a woman aged 50 to 60 with acute COVID-19. The rearranged segments are TRBV11-2 and TRBJ1-4; 12 central bases correspond to TRBD1. The CDR3 amino acid sequence is: CASRFGTGGGKLFF. The base sequence is TGTGCCAGCAGGTTCGGGACAGGGGGCGGAAAACTGTTTTTT. The variable domain in full, with residues beyond the CDR3 obtained from the reference TRBV11-2 and TRBJ1-4 genes, is EAGVAQSPRYKIIEKRQSVAFWCNPISGHATLYWYQQILGQGPKLLIQFQNNGVVDDSQLPKDRFSAERLKGVDSTLKIQPAKLEDSAVYLCASRFGTGGGKLFFGSGTQLSVL.